The 22 T cell receptor beta chains below all came from one sample that was sequenced in a study of T-cell reconstitution after alpha-beta-depleted transplantation in children. TCRbeta library construction was performed incorporating unique molecular identifiers. In TCRdb, the PCR reads were re-called with MiXCR into one record per CDR3 protein. The table lists approximately 270,000 distinct CDR3 sequences, 20% to 30% of them singletons. The source material was PBMCs, mostly from graft donor cells, sampled 360 days after TCRalphabeta/CD19-depleted stem cell transplant. The receptors come from a female patient aged 2-10 years who had a stem cell transplant for congenital amegakaryocytic thrombocytopenia, so the T cells may come from the graft donor.

This clonotype was counted at least ten times. The chain has TRBV25-1 and TRBJ1-1, with TRBD1 matching 7 bases. This CDR3 spans 19 amino acids. CDR1 MGHDK and CDR2 SYGVNS come from the germline V gene. V lost 0 bases, J lost 5 bases, and 18 bases stayed unmatched. The CDR3 sequence is CASSEYRQTGTAVRTEAFF. The CDR3 nucleotides are TGTGCCAGCAGTGAATATAGACAAACCGGGACAGCCGTCCGGACTGAAGCTTTCTTT. Full variable domain (remainder filled in from reference TRBV25-1 and TRBJ1-1): EADIYQTPRYLVIGTGKKITLECSQTMGHDKMYWYQQDPGMELHLIHYSYGVNSTEKGDLSSESTVSRIRTEHFPLTLESARPSHTSQYLCASSEYRQTGTAVRTEAFFGQGTRLTVV.

The rearrangement joins TRBV4-1 to TRBJ2-7; 8 nucleotides match TRBD1. CDR1 MGHRA and CDR2 YSYEKL come from the germline V gene. This CDR3 spans 18 amino acids. The V segment lost 4 bases and the J segment 2 bases; nucleotides outside the gene matches: 16. CDR3 sequence: CASSRLPPIPGQAYEQYF. CDR3 DNA sequence: TGCGCCAGCAGCCGCCTACCCCCCATTCCGGGACAGGCCTACGAGCAGTACTTC.

The table lists this clonotype with many counts. The rearrangement uses TRBV29-1 and TRBJ2-2; TRBD1 matches at 7 bases. V trimming: 4 bases; J trimming: 3 bases; junction bases outside the gene matches: 5. Per germline, CDR1 SQVTM and CDR2 ANQGSEA. The CDR3 extends over 14 amino acids. CDR3 region: CSVGRQGDTGELFF. The DNA for the CDR3 is TGCAGCGTTGGCCGCCAGGGGGACACCGGGGAGCTGTTTTTT.

This clonotype was seen ten or more times. V and J are TRBV12-3 or TRBV12-4 and TRBJ1-1; D remains ambiguous. The CDR3 totals 11 residues. V lost 7 bases and J lost 10, with 13 bases in between. CDR3 nucleotides: TGTGCCAGCACAGGTGCCGGTGCAGCTTTCTTT. Amino acids: CASTGAGAAFF.

This clonotype has at least ten counts. The chain joins TRBV5-1 to TRBJ2-2; TRBD1 agrees at 7 bases. The CDR3 sequence is 15 residues long. J was trimmed by 7 bases and V by 8 bases; bases with no gene match: 14. CDR1 is SGHRS and CDR2 is YFSETQ in the germline V gene. The CDR3 region has the DNA TGCGCCAGTCAGACCCTCACAGGGGCGGACGGGGAGCTGTTTTTT. This encodes CASQTLTGADGELFF. The full variable domain, in which reference TRBV5-1 and TRBJ2-2 provide the parts outside the CDR3, is KAGVTQTPRYLIKTRGQQVTLSCSPISGHRSVSWYQQTPGQGLQFLFEYFSETQRNKGNFPGRFSGRQFSNSRSEMNVSTLELGDSALYLCASQTLTGADGELFFGEGSRLTVL.

The sample holds a few counts of this clonotype. This rearrangement joins TRBV7-2 to TRBJ2-3; 9 bases are shared with TRBD1. V gave up 5 bases and J gave up 2 bases; unmatched junction bases: 5. The CDR3 has 15 residues. In germline, CDR1 is SGHTA, CDR2 FQGNSA. Here the CDR3 DNA reads TGTGCCAGCAGCCCGGACAGGGGCTCCACAGATACGCAGTATTTT. It translates to CASSPDRGSTDTQYF.

Only a few counts were recorded for this clonotype. The rearrangement links TRBV4-1 to TRBJ1-5, with D perhaps TRBD1 (6 bases). The CDR3 runs to 13 residues. With 3 bases removed from V and 6 bases from J, the gap between germline ends came to 9 bases. Germline V lookup: CDR1 MGHRA, CDR2 YSYEKL. DNA for the CDR3: TGCGCCAGCAGCCAGACACAGGGTCAGCCCCAGCATTTT. This sequence encodes CASSQTQGQPQHF.

This clonotype was seen a few times. The chain joins TRBV10-3 to TRBJ2-5; either TRBD1 or TRBD2 may supply D (5 bases each). This CDR3 is built from 11 residues. Per the germline V gene, CDR1 is ENHRY and CDR2 is SYGVKD. V was shortened by 9 bases and J by 7 bases, with 12 bases between the two germline ends. Here the CDR3 reads CAIGTSGTQYF. For the CDR3, the DNA is TGTGCCATAGGGACGTCTGGGACCCAGTACTTC.

The J gene is TRBJ2-3, the V gene TRBV3-1; D unresolved. CDR3 size: 12 residues. V gave up 1 base and J gave up 6 bases, with 5 bases separating them. Germline V CDR1 and CDR2: LGHDT, YNNKEL (reference sequence). This CDR3 is CASSQVRDTQYF. CDR3 sequence (DNA): TGTGCCAGCAGCCAAGTCAGGGATACGCAGTATTTT.

This rearrangement joins TRBV14 to TRBJ2-7, with 10 bases lining up with TRBD2. The CDR3 is made up of 20 amino acids. V lost 5 bases to trimming and J lost 5 bases; unmatched junction nucleotides: 24. The germline V gene encodes CDR1 SGHDN and CDR2 FVKESK. The CDR3 nucleotides are TGTGCCAGCAGCATCTTATTGGCGGAGACTAGCGGGTCCGGGAGGGACGAGCAGTACTTC. Its protein product is CASSILLAETSGSGRDEQYF.

The chain joins TRBV4-1 to TRBJ2-3; no reliable D call. Germline assignment: CDR1 MGHRA and CDR2 YSYEKL. Trimming removed 1 base at V and 11 bases at J, with 10 bases between. The CDR3 has 12 residues. The CDR3 nucleotides read TGCGCCAGCAGCCAAGTGCCAGGCCTGCAGTATTTT. It encodes CASSQVPGLQYF.

V and J are TRBV7-8 and TRBJ1-1; D uncertain. Trimming took off 5 bases at V and 3 bases at J, with 10 bases between the two ends. This CDR3 region has 13 residues. Per germline, CDR1 SGHVS and CDR2 FQNEAQ. CDR3 nucleotide sequence: TGTGCCAGCAGCCGGCGTGTTGACACTGAAGCTTTCTTT. It codes for CASSRRVDTEAFF.

This chain connects TRBV27 to TRBJ2-3; D is unresolved. CDR1 and CDR2 from the germline V gene are MNHEY and SMNVEV (reference sequence). The ends were cut back, 4 bases at V and 7 bases at J, with 9 bases in the middle. This CDR3 has 12 amino acids. The CDR3 DNA sequence: TGTGCCAGCAGTTCCACCCTCAATACGCAGTATTTT. Translating it yields CASSSTLNTQYF.

In its sample, this clonotype was seen a few times. This rearrangement joins TRBV3-1 to TRBJ2-7; 7 bases fit TRBD2. The CDR3 is 16 residues long. Germline V gene sequence: CDR1 LGHDT, CDR2 YNNKEL (reference sequence). The trim removed 0 bases at V and 1 base at J, leaving 6 bases unmatched. This CDR3 is CASSQDPAGVSYEQYF. In nucleotides, the CDR3 is TGTGCCAGCAGCCAAGATCCGGCGGGAGTTTCCTACGAGCAGTACTTC.

The CDR3 DNA reads TGTGCCAGCAGCTTGGGGACCTATTTAGATACGCAGTATTTT. It codes for CASSLGTYLDTQYF. The V and J genes are TRBV7-9 and TRBJ2-3; tentatively, D is TRBD1 or TRBD2 (5 bases each). The CDR3 is made up of 14 amino acids. Trimming stripped 3 bases from V and 5 bases from J, with 12 bases between. Germline V CDR1 and CDR2: SEHNR, FQNEAQ (reference sequence).

V is TRBV4-1 and J is TRBJ2-7; no clear D gene. This CDR3 has 14 amino acids. Germline V lookup: CDR1 MGHRA, CDR2 YSYEKL. The V end lost 4 bases, the J end lost 6 bases, and 16 bases lay between the germline ends. For the CDR3, the DNA is TGCGCCAGCAGCCTCTTCCCCGGAAGGTCCGAGCAGTACTTC. Its protein is CASSLFPGRSEQYF.

This rearrangement joins TRBV3-1 to TRBJ2-2; D might be TRBD1 or TRBD2, each matching 5 bases. CDR3 length equals 16 residues. With 3 bases removed from V and 4 bases from J, the gap between germline ends came to 15 bases. The germline CDR1 and CDR2 sequences are LGHDT and YNNKEL (reference sequence). The CDR3 sequence: CASSQFGTLGTGELFF. The DNA for the CDR3 is TGTGCCAGCAGCCAGTTCGGGACCTTGGGCACCGGGGAGCTGTTTTTT. Filled out from reference TRBV3-1 and TRBJ2-2, the complete variable domain reads DTAVSQTPKYLVTQMGNDKSIKCEQNLGHDTMYWYKQDSKKFLKIMFSYNNKELIINETVPNRFSPKSPDKAHLNLHINSLELGDSAVYFCASSQFGTLGTGELFFGEGSRLTVL.

The chain uses TRBV20-1 and TRBJ1-2; no firm D call. V gave up 2 bases and J gave up 3 bases, with 10 bases separating them. The CDR3 has 13 amino acids. Germline CDR1 and CDR2: DFQATT and SNEGSKA (reference sequence). The CDR3 DNA reads TGCAGTGCTAGACCTCTCGGGGACTATGGCTACACCTTC. It encodes CSARPLGDYGYTF.

The DNA of the CDR3 is TGTGCCGGACAGGGGATTGGGGATGGCTACACCTTC. This encodes CAGQGIGDGYTF. J is TRBJ1-2 and V is TRBV28; the match to TRBD1 covers 9 bases. CDR1 and CDR2 (germline): MDHEN, SYDVKM. This CDR3 region has 12 residues. The junction had 7 bases not matched to a gene; V was cut back by 11 bases and J by 6 bases.

This clonotype was seen more than once but under ten times. The chain joins TRBV3-1 to TRBJ2-2; possibly TRBD2 for D (6 bases). Germline V gene data show CDR1 as LGHDT and CDR2 as YNNKEL (reference sequence). V lost 3 bases and J 5 bases, leaving 10 bases between the germline ends. The CDR3 runs to 14 residues. CDR3 sequence (DNA): TGTGCCAGCAGCCAGAAGGGAGGTACCGGGGAGCTGTTTTTT. Its protein is CASSQKGGTGELFF.

This clonotype was seen a few times. The gene calls are TRBV12-3 or TRBV12-4 and TRBJ2-5; TRBD2 matches 7 bases. J lost 1 base, V lost 4 bases, and 6 bases had no gene match. The CDR3 consists of 15 residues. In DNA form, the CDR3 reads TGTGCCAGCAGTTGGAAAGCGGGGCGCCAAGAGACCCAGTACTTC. The encoded protein is CASSWKAGRQETQYF.

Many counts were recorded for this clonotype. The V gene is TRBV20-1, the J gene TRBJ2-5; 9 bases agree with TRBD2. Germline V gene data show CDR1 as DFQATT and CDR2 as SNEGSKA (reference sequence). The CDR3 contains 13 residues. V dropped 8 bases and J dropped 2; count of bases not matched to a gene: 6. The CDR3 region is CSTGTSQQETQYF. The CDR3 nucleotides read TGCAGTACCGGGACTAGCCAACAAGAGACCCAGTACTTC.